The 28 T cell receptor beta chains below were found in one sample sequenced in a study of T cell responses to AZD1222 COVID-19 vaccine. Produced via immunoSEQ multiplex PCR; TCRdb's table is partial and in-frame only. This sample carries about 210,000 clones, 90% to 95% of them seen once, and the ten largest clones take roughly 1.8%. The sequences come from peripheral blood, collected 28 days after the second dose of the MenACWY control vaccine. These receptors were obtained from an adult who received the MenACWY meningococcal vaccine as a control.

The V gene is TRBV24-1, the J gene TRBJ2-1; 11 bases map to TRBD2. The trim removed 1 base at V and 3 bases at J, leaving 7 bases unmatched. The V gene's germline CDR1 is KGHDR and CDR2 SFDVKD. The CDR3 totals 18 residues. The CDR3 protein is CATSDLPLAGGRYNEQFF. For the CDR3, the DNA is TGTGCCACCAGTGATTTACCCTTAGCGGGGGGGCGCTACAATGAGCAGTTCTTC.

The CDR3 nucleotides are TGTGCCATCAGTGACGGACAGGGGGCCTCCTTAAAGCAGTACTTC. It translates to CAISDGQGASLKQYF. The gene calls are TRBV10-3 and TRBJ2-7, with 11 nucleotides matching TRBD1. Germline loops: CDR1 ENHRY, CDR2 SYGVKD. V was clipped by 3 bases and J by 8 bases; unmatched bases: 9. The CDR3 length is 15 residues.

The V call is TRBV7-9, the J call TRBJ1-1; maybe TRBD1 (5 bases). CDR3 length: 14 residues. Germline V CDR1 and CDR2: SEHNR, FQNEAQ (reference sequence). Trimming removed 3 bases at V and 6 bases at J, with 14 bases between. The CDR3 DNA reads TGTGCCAGCAGCTTGCCCCGGGACGCCCCTGAAGCTTTCTTT. Amino acids: CASSLPRDAPEAFF.

The J gene is TRBJ2-1, the V gene TRBV11-1, with TRBD2 identical over 8 bases. There are 15 residues in the CDR3. From germline, CDR1 is SGHAT and CDR2 FQDESV (reference sequence). The junction had 10 bases not matched to a gene; V was cut back by 0 bases and J by 12 bases. Here the CDR3 reads CASSLALASGQRQFF. The CDR3 bases are TGTGCCAGCAGCTTAGCTTTGGCTAGCGGGCAGCGGCAGTTCTTC.

The chain combines TRBV6-1 with TRBJ2-1; D not resolved. Germline assignment: CDR1 MNHNS and CDR2 SASEGT. V gave up 3 bases and J gave up 0 bases, with 9 bases separating them. The CDR3 totals 15 residues. CDR3 sequence (DNA): TGTGCCAGCAGTGAGTGGGAAAGCTCCTACAATGAGCAGTTCTTC. Protein: CASSEWESSYNEQFF.

V usage is TRBV9 and J usage is TRBJ2-3; 8 bases are a match to TRBD1. The CDR3 is 16 residues long. V dropped 0 bases and J dropped 6; count of bases not matched to a gene: 9. CDR1 is SGDLS, CDR2 YYNGEE, per germline. DNA of the CDR3: TGTGCCAGCAGCGTAGTCGGGCAGGGGGCTTCGGATACGCAGTATTTT. It is translated as CASSVVGQGASDTQYF.

This rearrangement joins TRBV9 to TRBJ1-5; D not resolved. CDR3 length equals 15 residues. V lost 4 bases to trimming and J lost 6 bases, with 17 bases between them. Germline V gene data show CDR1 as SGDLS and CDR2 as YYNGEE. CDR3 nucleotides: TGTGCCAGCAGCTTCTCCGAGGGCTCTGGTCAGCCCCAGCATTTT. It yields the protein CASSFSEGSGQPQHF.

This clone was seen just once. The rearrangement links TRBV15 to TRBJ2-1, with D unresolved. The V end lost 2 bases, the J end lost 7 bases, and 3 bases lay between the germline ends. CDR3 size: 11 residues. Germline V gene data show CDR1 as LNHNV and CDR2 as YYDKDF (reference sequence). The CDR3 DNA follows: TGTGCCACCAGCAGATTAAATGAGCAGTTCTTC. It specifies CATSRLNEQFF.

The gene calls are TRBV5-5 and TRBJ2-7; TRBD1 agrees at 7 bases. J gave up 2 bases and V 4 bases, and 12 bases lay outside the gene matches. This CDR3 contains 16 residues. Per the germline V gene, CDR1 is SGHKS and CDR2 is YYEKEE (reference sequence). Written as DNA, the CDR3 is TGTGCCAGCAGCGCAACCGGGACAGTAAACGCCTACGAGCAGTACTTC. Protein: CASSATGTVNAYEQYF. Full variable domain (missing parts from reference TRBV5-5 and TRBJ2-7): DAGVTQSPTHLIKTRGQQVTLRCSPISGHKSVSWYQQVLGQGPQFIFQYYEKEERGRGNFPDRFSARQFPNYSSELNVNALLLGDSALYLCASSATGTVNAYEQYFGPGTRLTVT.

The chain employs TRBV28 and TRBJ1-2, with unresolved D. Germline V lookup: CDR1 MDHEN, CDR2 SYDVKM. Trimming stripped 6 bases from V and 0 bases from J, with 8 bases between. The CDR3 is 13 residues long. The CDR3 here is CASRAAANYGYTF. The DNA of the CDR3 is TGTGCCAGCAGGGCAGCCGCTAACTATGGCTACACCTTC.

The chain couples TRBV6-2 or TRBV6-3 to TRBJ2-7; D call uncertain. The CDR3 length is 13 residues. V lost 6 bases, J lost 5 bases, and 14 bases lay in between. The V gene's germline CDR1 is MNHEY and CDR2 SVGEGT. CDR3 sequence (DNA): TGTGCCAGCAGCCTGGTACTCTGGGACGAGCAGTACTTC. Protein: CASSLVLWDEQYF.

This rearrangement joins TRBV6-1 to TRBJ1-1; possible D gene TRBD1, 5 bases. This CDR3 has 14 amino acids. Germline assignment: CDR1 MNHNS and CDR2 SASEGT. The ends were cut back, 0 bases at V and 8 bases at J, with 13 bases in the middle. The CDR3, as DNA: TGTGCCAGCAGTGAAGCCGGGACCGAGGGCGAAGCTTTCTTT. It is translated as CASSEAGTEGEAFF.

This clone occurred once. The chain uses TRBV15 and TRBJ2-4, with 11 bases matching TRBD2. Germline V gene lookup returns CDR1 LNHNV and CDR2 YYDKDF (reference sequence). Unmatched junction bases numbered 4, after V lost 3 bases and J lost 0 bases. This CDR3 is built from 17 residues. CDR3 region: CATSRGLAALAKNIQYF. The CDR3 DNA sequence: TGTGCCACCAGCAGGGGACTAGCGGCCTTAGCCAAAAACATTCAGTACTTC.

The V and J genes are TRBV11-2 and TRBJ1-6, with D possibly matching TRBD1 (5 bases). V was clipped by 3 bases and J by 9 bases, with 18 bases between them. The V gene's germline CDR1 is SGHAT and CDR2 FQNNGV. The CDR3 is 16 amino acids. Here the CDR3 DNA reads TGTGCCAGCAGCTTTTCAGGGACCGGCAATAGTTCACCCCTCCACTTT. It encodes CASSFSGTGNSSPLHF.

The J gene is TRBJ2-2, the V gene TRBV7-9; D tentatively fits TRBD1 or TRBD2 (5 bases each). The germline V gene has CDR1 SEHNR and CDR2 FQNEAQ (reference sequence). Trimming removed 6 bases from V and 1 base from J, with 12 bases in between. The length of the CDR3 is 15 residues. The CDR3, as DNA: TGTGCCAGCAGATACGGGACGGAGAACACCGGGGAGCTGTTTTTT. Protein product: CASRYGTENTGELFF.

In this sample, this clone turned up once. V gene TRBV9 combines with J gene TRBJ2-3, with D unclear. The CDR3 is made up of 11 amino acids. The germline V gene encodes CDR1 SGDLS and CDR2 YYNGEE. Trimming pared 2 bases from V and 7 bases from J, leaving 5 bases between. CDR3: CASSVDNTQYF. The CDR3 DNA reads TGTGCCAGCAGCGTGGATAATACGCAGTATTTT.

The chain joins TRBV6-5 to TRBJ2-7; 7 bases are a match to TRBD1. This CDR3 comprises 14 residues. Germline V gene sequence: CDR1 MNHEY, CDR2 SVGAGI. V dropped 6 bases and J dropped 3; count of bases not matched to a gene: 8. In nucleotides, the CDR3 is TGTGCCAGCAGACCTAGGGGGCGGAACTACGAGCAGTACTTC. Translation: CASRPRGRNYEQYF.

The CDR3 DNA reads as TGCGCCAGCAGCCAAGATCGCACTCCGCCAGAAGCTTTCTTT. Translating it yields CASSQDRTPPEAFF. The chain carries TRBV4-3 and TRBJ1-1, with D unclear. CDR3 length equals 14 residues. Deletions cut 0 bases from V and 8 bases from J, with 13 bases between. The germline V gene has CDR1 LGHNA and CDR2 YSLEER.

This chain connects TRBV5-1 to TRBJ2-7, with 8 bases lining up with TRBD1. V shed 0 bases and J 5 bases; nucleotides not matched to a gene: 7. The CDR3 length is 15 residues. Germline V lookup: CDR1 SGHRS, CDR2 YFSETQ. The CDR3 nucleotides read TGCGCCAGCAGCTTGGAAGATGACAGGGGCAACGAGCAGTACTTC. It specifies CASSLEDDRGNEQYF. The variable domain in full, with the rest retrieved from reference TRBV5-1 and TRBJ2-7, is KAGVTQTPRYLIKTRGQQVTLSCSPISGHRSVSWYQQTPGQGLQFLFEYFSETQRNKGNFPGRFSGRQFSNSRSEMNVSTLELGDSALYLCASSLEDDRGNEQYFGPGTRLTVT.

J is TRBJ2-2 and V is TRBV4-3, with 9 positions matching TRBD2. The germline CDR1 and CDR2 sequences are LGHNA and YSLEER. Trimming took 4 bases from V and 5 from J; bases not matched to a gene: 5. CDR3 length: 15 residues. Here the CDR3 DNA reads TGCGCCAGCAGCCCGGGACTAGCTAAAACCGGGGAGCTGTTTTTT. Translation gives CASSPGLAKTGELFF.

The chain recombines TRBV6-4 with TRBJ1-1, with D possibly TRBD1 on 5 matching bases. Trimming cost V 3 bases and J 1 base, with 12 bases left between them. The CDR3 has 15 residues. Germline CDR1 is MRHNA and CDR2 is SNTAGT. The CDR3 spells CASSEGGDSNTEAFF. CDR3 DNA: TGTGCCAGCAGTGAGGGGGGAGACTCGAACACTGAAGCTTTCTTT.

The rearrangement joins TRBV7-3 to TRBJ2-2, with TRBD1 matching over 9 bases. The CDR3 sequence is 19 residues long. CDR1 SGHTA and CDR2 FQGTGA come from the germline V gene. V lost 2 bases to trimming and J lost 1 base; unmatched junction nucleotides: 11. DNA of the CDR3: TGTGCCAGCAGCTTACTGGGGACAGGGATCGCCGGGAACACCGGGGAGCTGTTTTTT. Its protein product is CASSLLGTGIAGNTGELFF.

The V gene is TRBV6-5, the J gene TRBJ1-4, with D possibly TRBD1 on 5 matching bases. The CDR3 is made up of 12 amino acids. CDR1 and CDR2 from the germline V gene are MNHEY and SVGAGI. Trimming shortened V by 6 bases and J by 8 bases, and 10 bases separated the two germline ends. CDR3 amino acids: CASSPGGEKLFF. The CDR3 bases are TGTGCCAGCAGCCCCGGGGGGGAAAAACTGTTTTTT.

This chain uses TRBV7-2 with TRBJ2-7; no definite D call. The CDR3 totals 13 residues. Germline values: CDR1 SGHTA, CDR2 FQGNSA. Trimming removed 1 base at V and 6 bases at J, with 10 bases between. The CDR3 sequence: CASSLDRLGEQYF. The CDR3 nucleotides are TGTGCCAGCAGCTTAGATCGGCTGGGCGAGCAGTACTTC.

V is TRBV3-1 (or the pseudogene TRBV3-2) and J is TRBJ2-2; 7 bases match TRBD1. The CDR3 contains 15 residues. Germline trimming cut 5 bases from V and 0 bases from J; bases unmatched to any gene: 3. CDR1 is LGHDT and CDR2 is YNNKEL in the germline V gene (reference sequence). CDR3 region: CASSSGTANTGELFF. In DNA, the CDR3 is TGTGCCAGCAGCTCCGGGACAGCGAACACCGGGGAGCTGTTTTTT.

J is TRBJ2-5 and V is TRBV7-8; the D gene is possibly TRBD1 (6 bases). The ends were cut back, 8 bases at V and 3 bases at J, with 16 bases in the middle. CDR1 SGHVS and CDR2 FQNEAQ come from the germline V gene. CDR3 size: 14 residues. The CDR3 coding sequence is TGTGCCAGCCTGCTGGGCAGGGGAAAAGAGACCCAGTACTTC. It codes for CASLLGRGKETQYF.

The chain is built from TRBV9 and TRBJ1-3; perhaps TRBD1 as D (6 bases). CDR1 is SGDLS, CDR2 YYNGEE, per germline. The CDR3 covers 15 residues. V was cut by 0 bases and J by 1 base, with 8 bases left in between. CDR3 amino acids: CASSVGGQSGNTIYF. The CDR3 DNA reads TGTGCCAGCAGCGTAGGGGGGCAATCTGGAAACACCATATATTTT. Complete variable domain (other parts from reference TRBV9 and TRBJ1-3): DSGVTQTPKHLITATGQRVTLRCSPRSGDLSVYWYQQSLDQGLQFLIQYYNGEERAKGNILERFSAQQFPDLHSELNLSSLELGDSALYFCASSVGGQSGNTIYFGEGSWLTVV.

This chain links TRBV7-9 with TRBJ1-1; 8 nucleotides line up with TRBD1. V lost 1 base and J lost 3; bases outside the gene matches: 4. This CDR3 comprises 15 residues. Germline V gene data show CDR1 as SEHNR and CDR2 as FQNEAQ (reference sequence). Here the CDR3 DNA reads TGTGCCAGCAGCTTAGAGGCAGGGGGCTACACTGAAGCTTTCTTT. Its protein product is CASSLEAGGYTEAFF.